This T cell receptor beta chain was recovered during a study of neoadjuvant anti-PD-1 for oral cavity cancer (dated by TCRdb to the early 2020s). Some background on the complete study: Before undergoing curative-intent surgical resection, most patients got three to four biweekly nivolumab doses at 3 mg/kg. Patients without progression received a fourth nivolumab dose around day 43 and underwent definitive surgical resection on days 50-56. Patients with complete response, partial response or stable disease by RECIST 1.1 were defined as responders, whereas patients with progression were defined as non-responders. The parent correlative cohort included about a dozen patients, with an approximately 33% response rate. Overall study outcomes, separate from this receptor: Greater tumor shrinkage correlated with larger post-treatment sizes of preexisting intratumoral clones, which suggests that expansion of preexisting clones contributed to response. A higher pretreatment blood Treg/Th17 ratio correlated with both higher pretreatment blood TCRbeta clonality and lower post-treatment tumor TCRbeta clonality. Only a few patients per response group were included in the TCR analyses, and larger cohorts for validation were called for by the authors.

Survey sequencing of tumors used two replicates per sample, and the tumor libraries mostly started from 4.5 to 6 ug of input genomic DNA. The immunoSEQ hsTCRbeta kit was used to prepare TCRbeta libraries according to the manufacturer's instructions. The finished libraries were brought together in one pool at approximately 3.1 nM, which was then read using an Illumina NovaSeq 6000 S4 flow cell. Regarding the original processing steps: Raw data preprocessing and quality control were performed with the immunoSEQ Analyzer. The analysis was limited to productive rearrangements, and each clonotype was defined by a unique CDR3 amino acid sequence. Repertoire clonality was estimated as the Gini-Simpson index, which was computed with the R package tcR. Gini indices were compared with Student's t test, and associations with tumor size change were assessed by Pearson correlation. The source is immuneACCESS, and TCRdb retained only in-frame sequences with V and J called. Part of the clones is not carried over; for the studies checked, unresolved V genes explain less than half of this, and the remainder is unexplained. V and J calls and clone size are copied from that table; D and trimming were computed from the DNA. The sample profile shows tens of thousands of clones; more than 20% of them were found once. The ten largest clones represent about 16% of the sample.

CDR1 and CDR2 are read off the germline V gene (reference sequence) as MNHNY and SVGAGI. V ends up 5 bases short and J 2 bases short, with an unmatched junction base count of 3. Counted from cysteine to phenylalanine, this CDR3 has 14 amino acids. Solely the CDR3 DNA is kept, with 42 bases framed from the first base. Regarding this clone: Its binding antigen is unknown. No base qualities exist here, and no much larger clone lies one base off it.

The sample's time point label is to be understood as: after neoadjuvant nivolumab, at surgical resection. Patients were newly diagnosed with stage II-IVA oral cavity squamous cell carcinoma and had received no prior systemic or radiation treatment. The cohort was composed of patients with HPV-negative, locally advanced oral cavity squamous cell carcinoma. Samples came from a longitudinal correlative study of a single-arm phase II trial of neoadjuvant nivolumab in oral cavity squamous cell carcinoma. Subject-matched pre- and post-treatment PBMCs and tumors from three responders and three non-responders were subjected to genomic DNA-based TCRbeta sequencing. The Maxwell RSC DNA from Tissue kit was used to isolate genomic DNA from tumor tissue.

This receptor was obtained from a person between 35 and 79 years old with oral cavity squamous cell carcinoma. Sequences were derived from tumor tissue, sampled after nivolumab (anti-PD-1) treatment. The sequence is built from TRBV6-6 and TRBJ2-1, with 7 junctional bases fitting TRBD1. CDR3 reads: CASSTTGAYNEQFF. The nucleotide sequence reads TGTGCCAGCAGTACCACAGGGGCCTACAATGAGCAGTTCTTC.